This TCR beta chain was sequenced for a study of blood T cell repertoires in COVID-19. At the level of the study: There were acute and convalescent COVID-19 samples, and they came from the United States, Italy and Spain. From T cells, B-cell-depleted T cells, or PBMCs came the material, which was cDNA or gDNA.

Germline CDR1 is MGHRA and CDR2 is YSYEKL. Trimming removed 0 bases from V and 0 bases from J, with 7 bases in between. The CDR3 has 15 amino acids. As processed by the authors: The authors estimated nucleated cell counts from reference gene primer amplification. Sequencing used immunoSEQ multiplex PCR; TCRdb keeps in-frame clones, though not all of them. The DNA was the basis for D and trimming; V, J and clone size are from that table. Counted here are roughly 41,000 clones, nearly 90% occurring once; the ten biggest clones make up approximately 4.3%. The source material was peripheral blood. This chain connects TRBV4-1 to TRBJ2-3; D unclear. This receptor was identified in a man aged 55 to 70 with acute or convalescent COVID-19. CDR3 DNA: TGCGCCAGCAGCCAAGATGAGACTAGCACAGATACGCAGTATTTT. Residues: CASSQDETSTDTQYF.